This T cell receptor beta chain was recorded in a study of shared clonotypes between healthy human individuals. About this clone itself: Its antigen is not identified.

CD45RO-negative, CCR7-positively selected cells formed the naive CD8 fraction, excluding terminally differentiated effector memory CD45RA+ cells. Trimming left V 2 bases short and J 2 bases short, with 13 bases between. The CDR3 runs to 15 residues. Germline values: CDR1 MNHNY, CDR2 SVGAGI (reference sequence). Clones were read by immunoSEQ multiplex PCR, and TCRdb kept only the in-frame ones, dropping some. The sample lists around 650,000 clones, roughly 95% occurring once. Notes on the study in general: In the sorted subsets, rarefaction showed sequencing was incomplete despite large depth. It was observed that roughly 5% of naive CD4 clonotypes were shared across several donors. When compared with the clonotypes that were shared by all four sorted-subset donors, the non-shared clonotypes turned out to have lower generation probabilities.

The chain is built from TRBV6-6 and TRBJ2-7; D gene ambiguous. Material for sequencing was naive CD8+ T cells sorted from blood. The origin of this receptor is a woman aged 25 to 39 in good health. CDR3 nucleotide sequence: TGTGCCAGCAGTTACACCCGGACGGCCGCCTACGAGCAGTACTTC. The encoded protein is CASSYTRTAAYEQYF.